This T cell receptor (beta chain) was obtained from a study of T cells in Graves' hyperthyroidism and ophthalmopathy. Amplification of TCR beta CDR3 regions used RNA as the template. The TCR CDR3 first-round RT-PCR relied on the HTBI primer set. TCRdb independently ran MiXCR on the multiplex PCR reads; one entry per CDR3 protein. Counted here are some 490,000 distinct CDR3 sequences, less than 25% occurring once; the ten biggest clones make up about 49%. The CDR3 runs 16 residues. Looked up from germline, CDR1 is KGHDR and CDR2 is SFDVKD. Trimming at V came to 7 bases and at J to 2 bases, leaving 3 bases not matched to a gene.

This clonotype originated in an older woman with Graves' ophthalmopathy. The chain joins TRBV24-1 to TRBJ2-2; TRBD2 agrees at 13 bases. Source material: blood. The DNA for the CDR3 is TGTGCCACCAGCGGGACTAGCGGGACTAACACCGGGGAGCTGTTTTTT. Translation gives CATSGTSGTNTGELFF.